The clone carrying this T cell receptor beta chain was detected a few times. Its antigen remains unidentified. The entirety of the isolated RNA underwent reverse transcription, so expressed TCRB transcripts were sequenced. TCRdb's table, derived via immunoSEQ multiplex PCR, lists solely in-frame clones and lacks some. The data show some 660,000 clones, roughly 13% seen once. These data originate in a study of beta chain features in type 1 diabetes. Whole-study findings and limits: People with Type 1 diabetes carried modestly yet significantly shorter TCRB CDR3s in all four CD4+ subsets.

The germline V gene has CDR1 MDHEN and CDR2 SYDVKM. V shed 5 bases and J 5 bases; nucleotides not matched to a gene: 3. The CDR3 is made up of 15 amino acids. This clonotype was sampled from a man in his late teens or twenties with type 1 diabetes. Sequenced material: naive CD4+ T cells from blood. This chain joins TRBV28 and TRBJ2-2; 12 bases match TRBD2. The CDR3 reads CASSLGLAGTGELFF. The CDR3 coding sequence is TGTGCCAGCAGTCTAGGACTAGCGGGGACCGGGGAGCTGTTTTTT.